Listed below are T cell receptor beta chains from one sample, sequenced in a study of T-cell reconstitution after alpha-beta-depleted transplantation in children. TCRdb reprocessed the PCR reads with MiXCR, giving one entry per CDR3 protein. The sample gives 300,000 or so distinct CDR3 sequences, around 25% of which show up once; 9.5% to 12% is in the top ten. Sequenced material: PBMCs, mostly from graft donor cells, taken 180 days after TCRalphabeta/CD19-depleted stem cell transplant. The receptors were sampled from a male patient younger than 18 who had a stem cell transplant for acute lymphoblastic leukemia, so the T cells may come from the graft donor. Both conserved end residues are part of each CDR3. D genes are given only for firm matches. The listing skips clone size in some rows; elsewhere it reads once, few, many or a size class.

cdr3_length: 16
d_call: TRBD1
j_call: TRBJ2-1
v_call: TRBV2
clone_size: few
cdr3_aa: CASRYRGRVSYNEQFF
cdr3_nt: TGTGCCAGCAGATACAGGGGGCGCGTTTCCTACAATGAGCAGTTCTTC

cdr3_length: 13
d_call: NA
j_call: TRBJ2-1
v_call: TRBV12-3/TRBV12-4
clone_size: few
cdr3_aa: CASKDDTYNEQFF
cdr3_nt: TGTGCCAGCAAGGACGACACCTACAATGAGCAGTTCTTC

cdr3_length: 12
d_call: TRBD1
j_call: TRBJ2-1
v_call: TRBV12-3/TRBV12-4
clone_size: many
cdr3_aa: CASSRQGFEQFF
cdr3_nt: TGTGCCAGCAGTCGACAGGGTTTTGAGCAGTTCTTC

cdr3_length: 13
d_call: NA
j_call: TRBJ2-5
v_call: TRBV5-1
clone_size: NA
cdr3_aa: CASSLGRGGTQYF
cdr3_nt: TGCGCCAGCAGCCTGGGACGCGGTGGGACCCAGTACTTC

cdr3_length: 16
d_call: TRBD1
j_call: TRBJ1-2
v_call: TRBV4-1
clone_size: NA
cdr3_aa: CASSQDGIGGVNGYTF
cdr3_nt: TGCGCCAGCAGCCAAGATGGTATAGGGGGCGTCAATGGCTACACCTTC

cdr3_length: 19
d_call: NA
j_call: TRBJ2-6
v_call: TRBV12-3/TRBV12-4
clone_size: NA
cdr3_aa: CASSCAQQGLGCGANVLTF
cdr3_nt: TGTGCCAGCAGTTGCGCTCAACAGGGTCTGGGCTGTGGGGCCAACGTCCTGACTTTC

cdr3_length: 14
d_call: TRBD1
j_call: TRBJ2-7
v_call: TRBV6-5
clone_size: many
cdr3_aa: CASSYGQGRYEQYF
cdr3_nt: TGTGCCAGCAGTTACGGACAGGGCCGCTACGAGCAGTACTTC

cdr3_length: 15
d_call: TRBD2
j_call: TRBJ2-2
v_call: TRBV20-1
clone_size: few
cdr3_aa: CSARRGTTNTGELFF
cdr3_nt: TGCAGTGCTAGACGCGGGACTACCAACACCGGGGAGCTGTTTTTT

cdr3_length: 15
d_call: NA
j_call: TRBJ1-3
v_call: TRBV20-1
clone_size: few
cdr3_aa: CSATDIGVDGNTIYF
cdr3_nt: TGCAGTGCTACCGATATCGGGGTTGATGGAAACACCATATATTTT

cdr3_length: 13
d_call: TRBD1
j_call: TRBJ2-3
v_call: TRBV5-1
clone_size: few
cdr3_aa: CASRWDREDTQYF
cdr3_nt: TGCGCCAGCAGGTGGGACAGGGAAGATACGCAGTATTTT

cdr3_length: 12
d_call: NA
j_call: TRBJ1-1
v_call: TRBV12-3/TRBV12-4
clone_size: NA
cdr3_aa: CASSPPSWDAFF
cdr3_nt: TGTGCCAGCAGTCCGCCCAGCTGGGACGCTTTCTTT

cdr3_length: 13
d_call: NA
j_call: TRBJ1-2
v_call: TRBV20-1
clone_size: NA
cdr3_aa: CSARAGPNYGYTF
cdr3_nt: TGCAGTGCTAGAGCAGGCCCTAACTATGGCTACACCTTC

cdr3_length: 13
d_call: NA
j_call: TRBJ1-1
v_call: TRBV29-1
clone_size: few
cdr3_aa: CSASETPNTEAFF
cdr3_nt: TGCAGCGCCTCAGAAACTCCGAACACTGAAGCTTTCTTT

cdr3_length: 15
d_call: NA
j_call: TRBJ2-4
v_call: TRBV27
clone_size: NA
cdr3_aa: CASSPGASAKNIQYF
cdr3_nt: TGTGCCAGCAGTCCAGGGGCTAGCGCAAAAAACATTCAGTACTTC

cdr3_length: 13
d_call: NA
j_call: TRBJ2-7
v_call: TRBV18
clone_size: NA
cdr3_aa: CASSPPFLYEQYF
cdr3_nt: TGTGCCAGCTCACCACCATTCCTATACGAGCAGTACTTC

cdr3_length: 11
d_call: NA
j_call: TRBJ2-7
v_call: TRBV10-3
clone_size: NA
cdr3_aa: CAIRQGYEQYF
cdr3_nt: TGTGCCATCCGTCAGGGATACGAGCAGTACTTC

cdr3_length: 16
d_call: NA
j_call: TRBJ2-5
v_call: TRBV24-1
clone_size: NA
cdr3_aa: CATSDPGQVGRETQYF
cdr3_nt: TGTGCCACCAGTGATCCCGGACAGGTTGGGAGGGAGACCCAGTACTTC

cdr3_length: 13
d_call: TRBD1
j_call: TRBJ1-6
v_call: TRBV12-3/TRBV12-4
clone_size: few
cdr3_aa: CASSGQGPSPLHF
cdr3_nt: TGTGCCAGCAGCGGACAGGGACCCTCACCCCTCCACTTT

cdr3_length: 13
d_call: NA
j_call: TRBJ1-2
v_call: TRBV19
clone_size: few
cdr3_aa: CASSMSAPYGYTF
cdr3_nt: TGTGCCAGTAGTATGTCGGCACCGTATGGCTACACCTTC

cdr3_length: 17
d_call: TRBD2
j_call: TRBJ2-7
v_call: TRBV7-9
clone_size: NA
cdr3_aa: CASSLPLPSGRSYEQYF
cdr3_nt: TGTGCCAGCAGCTTACCCCTACCTAGCGGGAGGTCCTACGAGCAGTACTTC

cdr3_length: 15
d_call: TRBD1
j_call: TRBJ1-1
v_call: TRBV11-3
clone_size: few
cdr3_aa: CASSSSSGTGTEAFF
cdr3_nt: TGTGCCAGCAGTTCCTCATCCGGGACAGGCACTGAAGCTTTCTTT

cdr3_length: 15
d_call: NA
j_call: TRBJ2-1
v_call: TRBV12-3/TRBV12-4
clone_size: NA
cdr3_aa: CASRKTSRSYNEQFF
cdr3_nt: TGTGCCAGCAGAAAGACTAGTAGGTCCTACAATGAGCAGTTCTTC

cdr3_length: 15
d_call: TRBD2
j_call: TRBJ2-5
v_call: TRBV20-1
clone_size: few
cdr3_aa: CSAREGDSGRKTQYF
cdr3_nt: TGCAGTGCTAGAGAGGGCGATAGCGGGAGAAAGACCCAGTACTTC

cdr3_length: 16
d_call: TRBD2
j_call: TRBJ2-1
v_call: TRBV5-1
clone_size: NA
cdr3_aa: CASSLSGTSSYNEQFF
cdr3_nt: TGCGCCAGCAGCTTGTCCGGGACTAGCTCCTACAATGAGCAGTTCTTC

cdr3_length: 15
d_call: NA
j_call: TRBJ2-3
v_call: TRBV29-1
clone_size: NA
cdr3_aa: CSVVDRWTSTDTQYF
cdr3_nt: TGCAGCGTTGTGGATCGGTGGACGAGCACAGATACGCAGTATTTT

cdr3_length: 19
d_call: NA
j_call: TRBJ1-3
v_call: TRBV5-1
clone_size: few
cdr3_aa: CASSLGGHAGAGRGNTIYF
cdr3_nt: TGCGCCAGCAGCTTGGGGGGTCACGCGGGCGCCGGTCGTGGAAACACCATATATTTT

cdr3_length: 16
d_call: NA
j_call: TRBJ2-7
v_call: TRBV5-1
clone_size: NA
cdr3_aa: CASSLRGSGVFYEQYF
cdr3_nt: TGCGCCAGCAGCTTGCGGGGCTCCGGGGTTTTCTACGAGCAGTACTTC

cdr3_length: 12
d_call: TRBD1
j_call: TRBJ2-5
v_call: TRBV29-1
clone_size: many
cdr3_aa: CSGRTGQETQYF
cdr3_nt: TGCAGCGGGAGGACAGGCCAAGAGACCCAGTACTTC

cdr3_length: 12
d_call: TRBD1
j_call: TRBJ1-2
v_call: TRBV12-3/TRBV12-4
clone_size: few
cdr3_aa: CASSTGVYGYTF
cdr3_nt: TGTGCCAGCAGTACAGGGGTCTATGGCTACACCTTC

cdr3_length: 17
d_call: NA
j_call: TRBJ2-1
v_call: TRBV6-1
clone_size: few
cdr3_aa: CASRMDHLTSSYNEQFF
cdr3_nt: TGTGCCAGCAGGATGGACCACCTGACAAGCTCCTACAATGAGCAGTTCTTC

cdr3_length: 15
d_call: TRBD2
j_call: TRBJ2-2
v_call: TRBV20-1
clone_size: few
cdr3_aa: CSARRAGAVTGELFF
cdr3_nt: TGCAGTGCTAGAAGAGCGGGAGCGGTCACCGGGGAGCTGTTTTTT

cdr3_length: 17
d_call: TRBD1
j_call: TRBJ1-1
v_call: TRBV27
clone_size: few
cdr3_aa: CASSLSSRTGTNTEAFF
cdr3_nt: TGTGCCAGCAGTTTATCTTCCCGGACAGGGACGAACACTGAAGCTTTCTTT

cdr3_length: 13
d_call: NA
j_call: TRBJ1-2
v_call: TRBV12-3/TRBV12-4
clone_size: NA
cdr3_aa: CASSFGVRVGYTF
cdr3_nt: TGTGCCAGCAGTTTTGGGGTCAGGGTTGGCTACACCTTC

cdr3_length: 14
d_call: NA
j_call: TRBJ1-5
v_call: TRBV20-1
clone_size: few
cdr3_aa: CSAEILGTNQPQHF
cdr3_nt: TGCAGTGCTGAAATTCTCGGGACAAATCAGCCCCAGCATTTT

cdr3_length: 15
d_call: NA
j_call: TRBJ2-7
v_call: TRBV29-1
clone_size: NA
cdr3_aa: CSVEPKGTPSWEQYF
cdr3_nt: TGCAGCGTTGAGCCCAAAGGCACACCCTCGTGGGAGCAGTACTTC

cdr3_length: 15
d_call: NA
j_call: TRBJ2-3
v_call: TRBV4-1
clone_size: few
cdr3_aa: CASSQRGGGTDTQYF
cdr3_nt: TGCGCCAGCAGCCAACGGGGCGGTGGCACAGATACGCAGTATTTT

cdr3_length: 14
d_call: NA
j_call: TRBJ2-3
v_call: TRBV7-2
clone_size: NA
cdr3_aa: CASSLGPATDTQYF
cdr3_nt: TGTGCCAGCAGCTTAGGTCCTGCCACAGATACGCAGTATTTT

cdr3_length: 15
d_call: NA
j_call: TRBJ2-7
v_call: TRBV21-1
clone_size: few
cdr3_aa: CASSKEAGGCYEQYF
cdr3_nt: TGTGCCAGCAGCAAAGAGGCAGGGGGGTGCTACGAGCAGTACTTC

cdr3_length: 14
d_call: NA
j_call: TRBJ1-1
v_call: TRBV20-1
clone_size: NA
cdr3_aa: CSARTLGLHTEAFF
cdr3_nt: TGCAGTGCTAGGACCTTGGGGTTGCACACTGAAGCTTTCTTT

cdr3_length: 16
d_call: TRBD2
j_call: TRBJ2-5
v_call: TRBV5-1
clone_size: NA
cdr3_aa: CASTSTSGLIQETQYF
cdr3_nt: TGCGCCAGCACTTCGACTAGCGGGCTTATCCAAGAGACCCAGTACTTC

cdr3_length: 13
d_call: TRBD1
j_call: TRBJ2-3
v_call: TRBV2
clone_size: NA
cdr3_aa: CASGDSLIDTQYF
cdr3_nt: TGTGCCAGCGGGGACAGCTTAATAGATACGCAGTATTTT

cdr3_length: 15
d_call: NA
j_call: TRBJ1-3
v_call: TRBV5-1
clone_size: few
cdr3_aa: CASSLSVFSGNTIYF
cdr3_nt: TGCGCCAGCAGCTTGAGCGTATTCTCTGGAAACACCATATATTTT

cdr3_length: 13
d_call: TRBD2
j_call: TRBJ2-1
v_call: TRBV4-1
clone_size: NA
cdr3_aa: CASSSGRASEQFF
cdr3_nt: TGCGCCAGCTCTAGCGGGAGGGCCAGTGAGCAGTTCTTC